The 5 T cell receptor beta chains listed next were all sequenced from one sample in a study of kidney transplant recipient with SARS-CoV-2 infection. One entry per CDR3 protein results from TCRdb running MiXCR on the reads. The profile shows roughly 230,000 distinct CDR3 sequences, around 26% of them singletons. Here the sequenced sample was a blood sample, taken at baseline and between days 110 and 120 from a kidney transplant recipient. Every receptor here comes from a male patient aged 30 to 39 who had COVID-19 and was a kidney transplant recipient. Some T cells here may be from the graft donor.

This clonotype was recorded at least ten times. The gene calls are TRBV27 and TRBJ1-2, with 7 bases identical to TRBD1. Germline V gives CDR1 MNHEY, CDR2 SMNVEV (reference sequence). This CDR3 has 15 residues. With 2 bases clipped from V and 4 bases from J, the junction kept 7 bases outside the gene matches. The CDR3 reads CASSLRRGRFYGYTF. The CDR3 nucleotides read TGTGCCAGCAGTTTACGGAGGGGGCGATTCTATGGCTACACCTTC.

As concerns this clonotype: A much larger clonotype is one base distant, so this may be a read error. The V call is TRBV19, the J call TRBJ1-1, with 8 bases lining up with TRBD1. This CDR3 has 16 amino acids. In germline, CDR1 is LNHDA, CDR2 SQIVND (reference sequence). The CDR3, as DNA: TGTGTCAGTAGTATACGGACAGGGTCTGGGAACACTGAAGCTTTCTTT. Encoded protein: CVSSIRTGSGNTEAFF.

As regards this clonotype: A much larger clone differs from this one at a single base, so this may be a read error. This rearrangement joins TRBV4-3 to TRBJ2-4; D not certain. The J call is doubtful: the DNA matches TRBJ2-7 better. Looked up from germline, CDR1 is LGHNA and CDR2 is YSLEER. CDR3 length: 13 amino acids. CDR3 sequence (DNA): TGCGCCAGCAGCCAAGATATGGCCTACGAGCAGTACTTC. Translated, it gives CASSQDMAYEQYF.

A note on this clonotype: The final CDR3 position lacks the conserved phenylalanine or tryptophan, pointing to a likely read error. The V and J genes are TRBV19 and TRBJ2-1; D is ambiguous. The CDR3 has 11 residues. In germline, CDR1 is LNHDA, CDR2 SQIVND (reference sequence). The V end was cut by 8 bases, the J end by 6 bases, with 8 bases between. CDR3 amino acids: CASQRANEQFS. CDR3 coding DNA: TGTGCCAGTCAAAGGGCCAATGAGCAGTTCTCC.

There are a few counts of this clonotype. The J gene is TRBJ2-4, the V gene TRBV15, with 11 bases aligning to TRBD2. The CDR3 runs 19 residues. Germline-derived CDR1 and CDR2 are LNHNV and YYDKDF (reference sequence). V was clipped by 4 bases and J by 1 base; unmatched bases: 12. Here the CDR3 DNA reads TGTGCCACCAGCACCCTGACTAGCGGGAAGTTCGCGGCCAAAAACATTCAGTACTTC. Protein product: CATSTLTSGKFAAKNIQYF. The whole variable domain, remainder taken from reference TRBV15 and TRBJ2-4, is DAMVIQNPRYQVTQFGKPVTLSCSQTLNHNVMYWYQQKSSQAPKLLFHYYDKDFNNEADTPDNFQSRRPNTSFCFLDIRSPGLGDTAMYLCATSTLTSGKFAAKNIQYFGAGTRLSVL.